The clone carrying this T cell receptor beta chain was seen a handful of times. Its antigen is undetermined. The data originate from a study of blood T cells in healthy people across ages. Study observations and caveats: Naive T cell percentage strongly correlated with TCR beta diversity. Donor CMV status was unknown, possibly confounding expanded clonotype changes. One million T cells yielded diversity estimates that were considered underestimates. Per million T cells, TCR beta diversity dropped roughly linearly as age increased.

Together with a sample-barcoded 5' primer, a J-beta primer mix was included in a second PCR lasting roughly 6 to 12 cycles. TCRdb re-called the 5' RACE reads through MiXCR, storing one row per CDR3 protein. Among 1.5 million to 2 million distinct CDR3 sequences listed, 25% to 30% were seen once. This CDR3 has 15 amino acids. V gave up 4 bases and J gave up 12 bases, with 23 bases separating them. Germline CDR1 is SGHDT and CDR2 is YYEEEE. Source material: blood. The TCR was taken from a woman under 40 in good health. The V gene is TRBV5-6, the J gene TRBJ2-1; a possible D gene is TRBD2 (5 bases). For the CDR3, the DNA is TGTGCCAGCAGCAAGGGAAAGGCGGAGAGGGTTCGGCAGTTCTTC. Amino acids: CASSKGKAERVRQFF.